This T cell receptor (beta chain) was sequenced during a study of cytomegalovirus exposure and HLA in healthy donors. A remark on this clone: Its antigen is still unknown.

Germline assignment: CDR1 MNHNY and CDR2 SVGAGI (reference sequence). V lost 6 bases to trimming and J lost 7 bases, with 25 bases between them. The CDR3 loop spans 16 amino acids. 60 Vbeta and 13 Jbeta primers were used in PCR. Sequenced by immunoSEQ multiplex PCR; TCRdb stores in-frame clones only, minus some. The sample yields about 77,000 clones, 75% to 80% seen once. Whole-study results and caveats: Earlier analysis found most TCR beta V segments productive about 87% or about 30% of the time.

This chain links TRBV6-6 with TRBJ2-7; tentative D call: TRBD2 (5 bases). The sequenced sample was PBMCs. The receptor's source is a man aged 35 to 55 in good health and CMV-seronegative. The CDR3 DNA follows: TGTGCCAGCAGCTTCCCCCCCGGGTCTTATTCGGGAGAGCAGTACTTC. Its translation: CASSFPPGSYSGEQYF.